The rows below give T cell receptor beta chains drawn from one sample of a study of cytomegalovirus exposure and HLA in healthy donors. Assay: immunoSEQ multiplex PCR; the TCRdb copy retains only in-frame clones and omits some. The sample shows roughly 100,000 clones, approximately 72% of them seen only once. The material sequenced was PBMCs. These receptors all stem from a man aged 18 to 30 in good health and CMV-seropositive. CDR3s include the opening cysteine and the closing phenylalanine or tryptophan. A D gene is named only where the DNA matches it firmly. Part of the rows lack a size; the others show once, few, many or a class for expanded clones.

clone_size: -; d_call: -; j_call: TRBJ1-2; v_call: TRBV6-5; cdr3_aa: CATQRGGFGYTF; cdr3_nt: TGTGCCACCCAACGGGGAGGGTTCGGCTACACCTTC
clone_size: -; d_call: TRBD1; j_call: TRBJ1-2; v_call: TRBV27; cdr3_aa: CASKRTGKTGDYGYTF; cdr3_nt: TGTGCCAGCAAACGGACAGGGAAGACGGGGGACTATGGCTACACCTTC
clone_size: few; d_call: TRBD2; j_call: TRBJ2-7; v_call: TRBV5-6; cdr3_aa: CASSLFRTSGGFYEQYF; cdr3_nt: TGTGCCAGCAGCTTATTCCGGACTAGCGGGGGATTCTACGAGCAGTACTTC
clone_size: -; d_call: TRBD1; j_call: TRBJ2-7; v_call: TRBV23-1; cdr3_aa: CASGPGTGRTYEQYF; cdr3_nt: TGCGCCAGCGGCCCCGGGACAGGAAGGACCTACGAGCAGTACTTC
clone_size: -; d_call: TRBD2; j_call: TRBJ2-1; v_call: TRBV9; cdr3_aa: CASSVLAGTSNEQFF; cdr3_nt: TGTGCCAGCAGCGTACTAGCGGGGACATCGAATGAGCAGTTCTTC
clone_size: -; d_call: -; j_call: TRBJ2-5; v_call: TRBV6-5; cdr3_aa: CASIILLGSQETQYF; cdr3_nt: TGTGCCAGCATTATCCTACTAGGCTCTCAAGAGACCCAGTACTTC
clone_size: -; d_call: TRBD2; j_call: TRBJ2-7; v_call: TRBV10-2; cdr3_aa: CASRWTSGGYEQYF; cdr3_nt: TGCGCCAGCAGATGGACTAGCGGGGGATACGAGCAGTACTTC
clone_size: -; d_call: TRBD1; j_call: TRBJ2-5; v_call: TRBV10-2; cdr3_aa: CASSESKGTGETQYF; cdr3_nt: TGCGCCAGCAGTGAGTCGAAGGGGACAGGCGAGACCCAGTACTTC
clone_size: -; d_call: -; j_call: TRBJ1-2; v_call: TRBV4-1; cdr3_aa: CASSLRTPINYGYTF; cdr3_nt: TGCGCCAGCAGCCTACGGACACCCATTAACTATGGCTACACCTTC
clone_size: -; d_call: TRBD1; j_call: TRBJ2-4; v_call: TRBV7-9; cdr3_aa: CASSSTKQGGIAKNIQYF; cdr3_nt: TGTGCCAGCAGCTCAACAAAACAGGGGGGAATAGCCAAAAACATTCAGTACTTC
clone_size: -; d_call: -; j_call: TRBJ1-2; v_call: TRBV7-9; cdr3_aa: CASSFEGQREGGYTF; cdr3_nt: TGTGCCAGCAGCTTTGAGGGGCAAAGGGAGGGCGGCTACACCTTC
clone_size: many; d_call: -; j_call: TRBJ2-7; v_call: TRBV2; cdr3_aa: CARSNRWLGTKLEQYF; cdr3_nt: TGTGCCAGGAGTAACCGTTGGCTAGGGACAAAGCTCGAGCAGTACTTC
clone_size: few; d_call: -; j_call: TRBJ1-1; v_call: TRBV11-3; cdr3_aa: CASSAGSRQLNTEAFF; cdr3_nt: TGTGCCAGCAGCGCCGGATCTCGACAGTTGAACACTGAAGCTTTCTTT